This T cell receptor beta chain was profiled in a study of vaccination and CD4 T cells after COVID-19. Study details: Overlapping peptides of the spike proteins of SARS-CoV-2, HCoV-NL63, HCoV-OC43 and HCoV-229E were used for cell stimulation. Study-level findings and limits: In convalescent patients, a median about 90% of post-vaccine SARS-CoV-2-reactive clones appeared only after vaccination.

The length of the CDR3 is 15 residues. Germline lookup yields CDR1 DFQATT and CDR2 SNEGSKA (reference sequence). Sequencing of cultured CD4+ T cell DNA used the Oncomine TCR Beta short-read assay. After culture, CD4+ T cells served as the source for genomic DNA extraction. TCRdb itself ran the PCR reads through MiXCR, one entry per CDR3 protein. In the table there are under 7,500 distinct CDR3 sequences, approximately 35% of which are singletons. Treatment given: roughly 11-day PBMC culture with coronavirus spike peptide pools or control peptides (ViraFEST assay). Pre-COVID-19 pandemic sampling (2011-2018) yielded the unexposed donor's CD4+ T cells. On this clonotype: Its antigen is unknown. Mismatch with germline at one junction end may stem from a read error.

The receptor was isolated from a human donor in good health. The rearrangement joins TRBV20-1 to TRBJ2-1; the D call may be TRBD1 or TRBD2 (6 bases each). Specimen: CD4+ T cells from blood, cultured in vitro. This chain's CDR3 is CSAGDGGLPHNEQFF. CDR3 bases: TGCAGTGCTGGAGATGGGGGGCTTCCACACAATGAGCAGTTCTTC.